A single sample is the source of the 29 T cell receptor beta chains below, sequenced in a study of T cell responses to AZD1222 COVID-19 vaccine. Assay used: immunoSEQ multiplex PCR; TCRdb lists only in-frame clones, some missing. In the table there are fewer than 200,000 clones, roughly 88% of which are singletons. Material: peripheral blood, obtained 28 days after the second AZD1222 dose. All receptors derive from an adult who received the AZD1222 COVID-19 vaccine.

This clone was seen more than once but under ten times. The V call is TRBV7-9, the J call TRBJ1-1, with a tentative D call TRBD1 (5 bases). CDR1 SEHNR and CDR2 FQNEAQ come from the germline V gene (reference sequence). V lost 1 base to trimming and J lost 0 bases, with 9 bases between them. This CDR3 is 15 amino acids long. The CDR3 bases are TGTGCCAGCAGCTTAGGCGGGGGAATGAACACTGAAGCTTTCTTT. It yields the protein CASSLGGGMNTEAFF.

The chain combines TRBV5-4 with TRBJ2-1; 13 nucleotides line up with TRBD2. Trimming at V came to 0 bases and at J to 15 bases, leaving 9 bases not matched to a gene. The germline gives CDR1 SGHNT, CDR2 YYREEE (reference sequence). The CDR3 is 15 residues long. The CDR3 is CASSLDTSGGVKRFF. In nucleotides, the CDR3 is TGTGCCAGCAGCTTGGATACTAGCGGGGGGGTGAAACGGTTCTTC.

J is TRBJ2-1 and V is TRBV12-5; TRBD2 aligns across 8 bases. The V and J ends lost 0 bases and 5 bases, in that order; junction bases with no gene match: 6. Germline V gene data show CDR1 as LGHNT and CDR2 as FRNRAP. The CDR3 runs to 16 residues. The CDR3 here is CASGLVGGLGNNEQFF. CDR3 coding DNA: TGTGCTAGTGGTTTGGTTGGGGGACTAGGAAACAATGAGCAGTTCTTC. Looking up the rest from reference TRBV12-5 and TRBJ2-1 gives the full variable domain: DARVTQTPRHKVTEMGQEVTMRCQPILGHNTVFWYRQTMMQGLELLAYFRNRAPLDDSGMPKDRFSAEMPDATLATLKIQPSEPRDSAVYFCASGLVGGLGNNEQFFGPGTRLTVL.

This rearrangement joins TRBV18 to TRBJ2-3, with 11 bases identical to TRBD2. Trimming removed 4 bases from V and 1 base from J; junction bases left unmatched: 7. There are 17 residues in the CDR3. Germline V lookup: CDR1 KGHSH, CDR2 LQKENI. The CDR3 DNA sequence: TGTGCCAGCTCACAACTACAGACTAGCGGGGGCACAGATACGCAGTATTTT. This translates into CASSQLQTSGGTDTQYF.

This chain's CDR3 is CASSLRSGAGNTIYF. The CDR3, as DNA: TGTGCCAGCAGCTTAAGGAGCGGGGCTGGAAACACCATATATTTT. The chain couples TRBV7-9 to TRBJ1-3, with D unresolved. V lost 2 bases, J lost 2 bases, and 10 bases lay in between. Germline V lookup: CDR1 SEHNR, CDR2 FQNEAQ (reference sequence). The CDR3 loop spans 15 amino acids.

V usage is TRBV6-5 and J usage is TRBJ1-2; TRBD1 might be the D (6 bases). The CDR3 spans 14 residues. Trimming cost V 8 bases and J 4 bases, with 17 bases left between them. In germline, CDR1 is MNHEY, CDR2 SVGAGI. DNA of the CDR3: TGTGCCAGCTCGTTGGGGGCGGTACCCTATGGCTACACCTTC. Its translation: CASSLGAVPYGYTF.

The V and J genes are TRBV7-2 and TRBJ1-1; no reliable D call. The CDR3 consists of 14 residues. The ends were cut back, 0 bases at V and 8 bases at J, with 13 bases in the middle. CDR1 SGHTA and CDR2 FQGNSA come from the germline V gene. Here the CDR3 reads CASSLARASGEAFF. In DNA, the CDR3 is TGTGCCAGCAGCTTAGCGCGGGCCTCCGGGGAAGCTTTCTTT.

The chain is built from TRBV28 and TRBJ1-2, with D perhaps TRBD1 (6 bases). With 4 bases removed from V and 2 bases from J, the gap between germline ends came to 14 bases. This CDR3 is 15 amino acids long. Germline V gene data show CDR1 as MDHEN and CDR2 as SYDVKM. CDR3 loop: CASSSPEGGNYGYTF. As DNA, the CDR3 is TGTGCCAGCAGTTCACCCGAGGGGGGCAACTATGGCTACACCTTC.

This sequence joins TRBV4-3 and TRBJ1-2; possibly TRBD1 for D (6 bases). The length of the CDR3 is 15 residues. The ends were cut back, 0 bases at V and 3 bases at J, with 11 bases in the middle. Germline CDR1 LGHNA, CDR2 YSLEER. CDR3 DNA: TGCGCCAGCAGCCAAGATGCGGGGGCGGACTATGGCTACACCTTC. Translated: CASSQDAGADYGYTF.

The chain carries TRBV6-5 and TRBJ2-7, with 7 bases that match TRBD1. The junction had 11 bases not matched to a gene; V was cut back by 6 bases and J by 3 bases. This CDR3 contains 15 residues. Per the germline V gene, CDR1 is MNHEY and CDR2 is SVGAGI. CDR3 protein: CASRKGTGTDYEQYF. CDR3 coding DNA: TGTGCCAGCAGAAAGGGAACCGGGACAGACTACGAGCAGTACTTC.

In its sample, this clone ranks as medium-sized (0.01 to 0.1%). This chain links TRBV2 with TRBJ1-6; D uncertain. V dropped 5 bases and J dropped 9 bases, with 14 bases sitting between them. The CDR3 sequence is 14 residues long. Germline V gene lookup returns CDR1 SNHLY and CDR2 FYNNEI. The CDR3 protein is CASSPVGDGSPLHF. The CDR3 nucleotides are TGTGCCAGCAGTCCGGTAGGAGACGGTTCACCCCTCCACTTT.

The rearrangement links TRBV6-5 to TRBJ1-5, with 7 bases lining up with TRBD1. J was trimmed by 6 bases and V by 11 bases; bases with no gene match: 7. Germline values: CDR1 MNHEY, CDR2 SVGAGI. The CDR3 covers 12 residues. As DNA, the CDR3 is TGTGCCGGACAGGCGGGCGGTCAGCCCCAGCATTTT. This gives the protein CAGQAGGQPQHF.

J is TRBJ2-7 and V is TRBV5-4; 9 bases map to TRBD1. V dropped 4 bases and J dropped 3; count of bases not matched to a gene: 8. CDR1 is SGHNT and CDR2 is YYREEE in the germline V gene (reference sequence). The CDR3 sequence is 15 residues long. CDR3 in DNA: TGTGCCAGCAGCATAGCCGGGACAGGGCTCTACGAGCAGTACTTC. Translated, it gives CASSIAGTGLYEQYF.

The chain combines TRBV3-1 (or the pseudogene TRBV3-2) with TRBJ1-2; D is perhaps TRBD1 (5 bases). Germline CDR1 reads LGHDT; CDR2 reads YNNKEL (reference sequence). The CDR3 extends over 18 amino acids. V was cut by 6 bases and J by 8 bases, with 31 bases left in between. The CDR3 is CASSLTSSPVRELWGYTF. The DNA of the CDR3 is TGTGCCAGCAGTCTTACCAGTTCCCCCGTCAGGGAGCTATGGGGCTACACCTTC.

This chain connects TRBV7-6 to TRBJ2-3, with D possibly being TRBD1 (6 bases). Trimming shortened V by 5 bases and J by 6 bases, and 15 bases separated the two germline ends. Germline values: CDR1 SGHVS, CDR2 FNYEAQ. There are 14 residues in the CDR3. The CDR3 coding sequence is TGTGCCAGCAGCCCTTTAATGCAGGGGGATACGCAGTATTTT. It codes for CASSPLMQGDTQYF.

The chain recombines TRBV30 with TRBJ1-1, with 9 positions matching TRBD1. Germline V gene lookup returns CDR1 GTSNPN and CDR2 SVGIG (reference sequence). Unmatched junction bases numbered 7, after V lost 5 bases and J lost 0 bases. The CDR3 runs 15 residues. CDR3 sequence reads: CAWGGQGTLNTEAFF. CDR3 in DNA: TGTGCCTGGGGCGGACAGGGGACACTGAACACTGAAGCTTTCTTT.

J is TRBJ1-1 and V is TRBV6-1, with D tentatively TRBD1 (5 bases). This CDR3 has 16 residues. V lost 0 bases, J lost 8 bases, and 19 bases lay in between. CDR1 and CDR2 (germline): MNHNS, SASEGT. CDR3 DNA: TGTGCCAGCAGTGAAGCACCCTCGGGGGGATGGGTGGAAGCTTTCTTT. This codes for CASSEAPSGGWVEAFF.

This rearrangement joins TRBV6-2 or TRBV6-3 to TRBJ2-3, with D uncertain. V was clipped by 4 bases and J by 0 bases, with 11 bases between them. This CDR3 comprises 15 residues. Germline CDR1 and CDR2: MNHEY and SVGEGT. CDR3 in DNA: TGTGCCAGCAGTTTAGGTGGGTTAAGCACAGATACGCAGTATTTT. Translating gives CASSLGGLSTDTQYF.

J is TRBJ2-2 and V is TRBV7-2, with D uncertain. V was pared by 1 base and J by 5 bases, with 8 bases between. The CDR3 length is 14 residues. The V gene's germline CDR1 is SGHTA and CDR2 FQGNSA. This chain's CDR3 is CASSLGHRTGELFF. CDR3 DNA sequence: TGTGCCAGCAGCTTAGGACACCGAACCGGGGAGCTGTTTTTT.

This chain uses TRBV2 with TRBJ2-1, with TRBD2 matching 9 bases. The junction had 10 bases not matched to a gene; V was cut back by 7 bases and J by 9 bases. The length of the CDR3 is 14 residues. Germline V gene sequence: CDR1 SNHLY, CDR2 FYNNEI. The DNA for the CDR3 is TGTGCCAGCAAAGGTAGCGGGGGAAGGGCTGAGCAGTTCTTC. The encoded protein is CASKGSGGRAEQFF.

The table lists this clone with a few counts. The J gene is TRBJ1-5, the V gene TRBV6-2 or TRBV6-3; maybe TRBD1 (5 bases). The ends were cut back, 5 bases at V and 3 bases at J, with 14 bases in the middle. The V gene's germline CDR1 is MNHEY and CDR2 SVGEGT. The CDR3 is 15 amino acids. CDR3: CASSKDVGVNQPQHF. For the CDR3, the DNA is TGTGCCAGCAGTAAGGATGTAGGGGTCAATCAGCCCCAGCATTTT.

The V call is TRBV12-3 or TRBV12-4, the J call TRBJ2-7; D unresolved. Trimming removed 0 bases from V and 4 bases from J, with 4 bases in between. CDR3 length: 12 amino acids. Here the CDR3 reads CASSLAEYEQYF. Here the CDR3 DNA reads TGTGCCAGCAGTTTAGCTGAATACGAGCAGTACTTC.

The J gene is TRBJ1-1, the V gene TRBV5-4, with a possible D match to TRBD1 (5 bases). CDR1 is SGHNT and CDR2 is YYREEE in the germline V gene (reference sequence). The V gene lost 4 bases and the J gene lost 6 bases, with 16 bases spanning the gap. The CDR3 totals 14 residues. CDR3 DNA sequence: TGTGCCAGCAGCAACCTAAACCAGGGTTCTGAAGCTTTCTTT. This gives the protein CASSNLNQGSEAFF.

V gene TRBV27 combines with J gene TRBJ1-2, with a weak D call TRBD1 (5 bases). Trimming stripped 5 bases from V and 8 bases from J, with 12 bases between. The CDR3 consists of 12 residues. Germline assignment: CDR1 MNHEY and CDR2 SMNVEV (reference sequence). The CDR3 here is CASSGGSQGYTF. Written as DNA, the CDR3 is TGTGCCAGCAGTGGGGGATCGCAAGGCTACACCTTC.

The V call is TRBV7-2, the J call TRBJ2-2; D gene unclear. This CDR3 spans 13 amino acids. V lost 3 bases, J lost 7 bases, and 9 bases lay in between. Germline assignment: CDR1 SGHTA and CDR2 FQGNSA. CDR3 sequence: CASSFWRLGELFF. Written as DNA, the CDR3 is TGTGCCAGCAGCTTCTGGCGGCTCGGGGAGCTGTTTTTT.

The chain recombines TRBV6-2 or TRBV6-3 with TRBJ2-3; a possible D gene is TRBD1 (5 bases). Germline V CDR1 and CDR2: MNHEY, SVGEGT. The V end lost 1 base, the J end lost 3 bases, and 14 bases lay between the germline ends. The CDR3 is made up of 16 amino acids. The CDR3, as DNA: TGTGCCAGCAGTTACTATCAGGGTGAGGTTACAGATACGCAGTATTTT. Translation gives CASSYYQGEVTDTQYF.

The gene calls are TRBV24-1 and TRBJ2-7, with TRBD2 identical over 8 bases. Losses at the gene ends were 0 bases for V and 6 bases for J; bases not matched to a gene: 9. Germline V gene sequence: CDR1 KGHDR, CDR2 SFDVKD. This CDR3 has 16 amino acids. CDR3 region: CATSDLYSRGAGEQYF. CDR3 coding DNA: TGTGCCACCAGTGATTTGTATTCGCGGGGGGCCGGCGAGCAGTACTTC.

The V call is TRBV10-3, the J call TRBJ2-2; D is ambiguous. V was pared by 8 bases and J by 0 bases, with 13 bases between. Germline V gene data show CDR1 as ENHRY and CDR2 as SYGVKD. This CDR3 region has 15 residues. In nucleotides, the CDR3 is TGTGCCATCGCCGAGACACCACCGAACACCGGGGAGCTGTTTTTT. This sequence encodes CAIAETPPNTGELFF.

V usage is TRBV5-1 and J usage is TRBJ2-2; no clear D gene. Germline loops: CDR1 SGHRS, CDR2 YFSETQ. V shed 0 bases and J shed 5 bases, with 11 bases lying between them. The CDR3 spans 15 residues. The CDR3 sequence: CASSLAVGETGELFF. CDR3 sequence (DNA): TGCGCCAGCAGCTTGGCCGTGGGTGAAACCGGGGAGCTGTTTTTT.